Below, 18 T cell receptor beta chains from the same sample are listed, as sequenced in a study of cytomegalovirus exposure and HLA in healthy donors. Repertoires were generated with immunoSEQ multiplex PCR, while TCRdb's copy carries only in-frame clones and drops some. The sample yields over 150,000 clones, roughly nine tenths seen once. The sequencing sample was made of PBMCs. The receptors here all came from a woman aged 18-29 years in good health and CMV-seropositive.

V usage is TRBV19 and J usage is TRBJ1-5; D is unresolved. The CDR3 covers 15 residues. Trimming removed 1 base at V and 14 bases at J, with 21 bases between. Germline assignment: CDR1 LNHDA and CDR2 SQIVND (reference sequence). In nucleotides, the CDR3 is TGTGCCAGTAGTATAGGGGTCTCCGGGTCAACGGCGGAGCATTTT. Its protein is CASSIGVSGSTAEHF.

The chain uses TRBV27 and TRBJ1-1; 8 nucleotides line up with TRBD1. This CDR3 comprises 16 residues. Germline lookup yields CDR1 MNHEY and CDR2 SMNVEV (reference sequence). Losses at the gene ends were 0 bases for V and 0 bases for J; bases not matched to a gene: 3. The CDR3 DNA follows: TGTGCCAGCAGTTTATCAGGGACAGGTTTGAACACTGAAGCTTTCTTT. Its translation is CASSLSGTGLNTEAFF.

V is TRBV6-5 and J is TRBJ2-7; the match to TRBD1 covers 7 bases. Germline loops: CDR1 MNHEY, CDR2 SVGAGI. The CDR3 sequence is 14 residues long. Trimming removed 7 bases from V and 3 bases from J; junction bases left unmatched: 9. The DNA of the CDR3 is TGTGCCAGCATCCACGGACAGGTGGACTACGAGCAGTACTTC. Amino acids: CASIHGQVDYEQYF.

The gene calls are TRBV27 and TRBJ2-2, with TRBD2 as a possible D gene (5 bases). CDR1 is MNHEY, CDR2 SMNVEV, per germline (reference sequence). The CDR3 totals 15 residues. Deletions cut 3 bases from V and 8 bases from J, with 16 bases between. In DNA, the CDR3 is TGTGCCAGCAGTTTCAGAGGGTCCTCATGGGGGGAGCTGTTTTTT. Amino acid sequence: CASSFRGSSWGELFF.

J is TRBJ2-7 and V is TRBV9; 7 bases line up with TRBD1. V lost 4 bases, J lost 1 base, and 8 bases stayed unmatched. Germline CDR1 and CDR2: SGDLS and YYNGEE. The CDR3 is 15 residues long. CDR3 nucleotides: TGTGCCAGCAGCCCCCGGGACAGAGGGTCCTACGAGCAGTACTTC. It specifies CASSPRDRGSYEQYF.

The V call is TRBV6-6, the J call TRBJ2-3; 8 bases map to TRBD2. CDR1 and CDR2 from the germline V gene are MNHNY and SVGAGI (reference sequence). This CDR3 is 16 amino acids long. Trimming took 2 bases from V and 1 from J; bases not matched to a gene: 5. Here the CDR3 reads CASSYPRGAGTDTQYF. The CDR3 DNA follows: TGTGCCAGCAGTTACCCGCGGGGGGCAGGCACAGATACGCAGTATTTT.

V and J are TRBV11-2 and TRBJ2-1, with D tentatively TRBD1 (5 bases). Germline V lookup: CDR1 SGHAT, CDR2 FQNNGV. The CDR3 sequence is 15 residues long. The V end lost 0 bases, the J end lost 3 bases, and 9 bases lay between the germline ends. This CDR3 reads CASSLEGQVYNEQFF. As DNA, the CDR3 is TGTGCCAGCAGCTTAGAGGGGCAGGTCTACAATGAGCAGTTCTTC. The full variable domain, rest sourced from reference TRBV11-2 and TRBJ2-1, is EAGVAQSPRYKIIEKRQSVAFWCNPISGHATLYWYQQILGQGPKLLIQFQNNGVVDDSQLPKDRFSAERLKGVDSTLKIQPAKLEDSAVYLCASSLEGQVYNEQFFGPGTRLTVL.

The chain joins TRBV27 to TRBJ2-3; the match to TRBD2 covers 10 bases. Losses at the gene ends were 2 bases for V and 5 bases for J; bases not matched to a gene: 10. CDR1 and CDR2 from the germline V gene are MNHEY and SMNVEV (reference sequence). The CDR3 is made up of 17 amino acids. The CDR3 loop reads CASSLKVAGGRKDTQYF. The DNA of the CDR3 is TGTGCCAGCAGTTTAAAGGTAGCGGGAGGCCGTAAAGATACGCAGTATTTT.

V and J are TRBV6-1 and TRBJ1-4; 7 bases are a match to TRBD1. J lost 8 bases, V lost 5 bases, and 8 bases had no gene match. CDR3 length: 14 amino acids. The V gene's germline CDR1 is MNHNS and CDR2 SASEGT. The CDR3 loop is CASSSRTGNEKLFF. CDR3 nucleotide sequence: TGTGCCAGCAGTTCCCGGACAGGAAACGAAAAACTGTTTTTT.

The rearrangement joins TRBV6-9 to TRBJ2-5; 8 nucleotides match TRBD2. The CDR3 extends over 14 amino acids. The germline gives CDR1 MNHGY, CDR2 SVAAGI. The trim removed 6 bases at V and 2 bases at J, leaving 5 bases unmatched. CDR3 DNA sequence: TGTGCCAGCAGGGTAGCGGGACGGCAAGAGACCCAGTACTTC. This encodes CASRVAGRQETQYF.

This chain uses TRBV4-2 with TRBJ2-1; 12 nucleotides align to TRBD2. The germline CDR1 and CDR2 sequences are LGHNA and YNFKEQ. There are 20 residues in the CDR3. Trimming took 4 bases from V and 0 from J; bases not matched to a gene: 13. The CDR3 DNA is TGTGCCAGCAGCCGCCTGGGACTAGCGGGCTCCGGGAGCTCCTACAATGAGCAGTTCTTC. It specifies CASSRLGLAGSGSSYNEQFF.

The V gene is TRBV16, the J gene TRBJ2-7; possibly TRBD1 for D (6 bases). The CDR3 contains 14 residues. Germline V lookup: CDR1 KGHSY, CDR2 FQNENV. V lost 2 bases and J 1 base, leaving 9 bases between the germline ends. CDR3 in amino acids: CASSQDRLSYEQYF. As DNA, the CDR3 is TGTGCCAGCAGCCAAGACAGGCTATCCTACGAGCAGTACTTC.

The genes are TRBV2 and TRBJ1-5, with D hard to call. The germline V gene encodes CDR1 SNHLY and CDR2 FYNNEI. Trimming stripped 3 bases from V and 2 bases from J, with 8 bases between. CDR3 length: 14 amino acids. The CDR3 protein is CASSERGGNQPQHF. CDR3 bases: TGTGCCAGCAGTGAGCGGGGAGGCAATCAGCCCCAGCATTTT.

CDR3 amino acids: CASSLTLGLAGGYEQYF. For the CDR3, the DNA is TGTGCCAGCAGCTTAACTCTTGGGCTAGCGGGGGGGTACGAGCAGTACTTC. V gene TRBV7-2 combines with J gene TRBJ2-7; TRBD2 agrees at 12 bases. J was trimmed by 4 bases and V by 2 bases; bases with no gene match: 9. Germline lookup yields CDR1 SGHTA and CDR2 FQGNSA. This CDR3 comprises 17 residues.

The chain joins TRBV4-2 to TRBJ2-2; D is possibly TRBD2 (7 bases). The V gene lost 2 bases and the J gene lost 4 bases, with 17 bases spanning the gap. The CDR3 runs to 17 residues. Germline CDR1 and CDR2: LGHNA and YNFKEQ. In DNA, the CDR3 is TGTGCCAGCAGCCAATATCCGGGTAGGGGGGGCACCGGGGAGCTGTTTTTT. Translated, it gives CASSQYPGRGGTGELFF.

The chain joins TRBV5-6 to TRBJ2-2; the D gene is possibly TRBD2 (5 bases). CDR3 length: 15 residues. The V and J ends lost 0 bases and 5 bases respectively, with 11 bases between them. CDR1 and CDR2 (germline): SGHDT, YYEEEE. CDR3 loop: CASSLDSRGTGELFF. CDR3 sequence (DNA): TGTGCCAGCAGCTTGGATTCCCGGGGAACCGGGGAGCTGTTTTTT. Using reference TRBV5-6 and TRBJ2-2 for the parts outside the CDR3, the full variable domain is DAGVTQSPTHLIKTRGQQVTLRCSPKSGHDTVSWYQQALGQGPQFIFQYYEEEERQRGNFPDRFSGHQFPNYSSELNVNALLLGDSALYLCASSLDSRGTGELFFGEGSRLTVL.

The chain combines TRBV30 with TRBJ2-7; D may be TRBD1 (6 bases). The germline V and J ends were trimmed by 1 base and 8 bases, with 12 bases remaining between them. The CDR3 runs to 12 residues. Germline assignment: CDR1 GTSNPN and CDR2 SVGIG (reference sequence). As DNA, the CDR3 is TGTGCCTGGAGTGAACCAGGGGCACAGCAGTACTTC. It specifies CAWSEPGAQQYF.

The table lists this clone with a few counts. DNA for the CDR3: TGTGCCAGTAGTCTCGGGACACGCCGAGGAGGCGAGCAGTACTTC. This sequence encodes CASSLGTRRGGEQYF. The V gene is TRBV19, the J gene TRBJ2-7; possibly TRBD1 for D (6 bases). The germline gives CDR1 LNHDA, CDR2 SQIVND (reference sequence). With 5 bases removed from V and 6 bases from J, the gap between germline ends came to 20 bases. CDR3 length: 15 residues.